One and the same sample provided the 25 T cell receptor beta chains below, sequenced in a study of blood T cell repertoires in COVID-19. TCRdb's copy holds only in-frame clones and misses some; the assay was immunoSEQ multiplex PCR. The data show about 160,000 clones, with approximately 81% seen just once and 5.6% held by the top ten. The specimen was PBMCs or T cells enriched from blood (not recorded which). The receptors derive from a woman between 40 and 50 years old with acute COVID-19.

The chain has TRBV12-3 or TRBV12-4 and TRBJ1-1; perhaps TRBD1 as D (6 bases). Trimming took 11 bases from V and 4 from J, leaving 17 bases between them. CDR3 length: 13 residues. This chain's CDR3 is CAGQQGPGTEAFF. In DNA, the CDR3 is TGTGCCGGACAACAGGGTCCAGGCACTGAAGCTTTCTTT.

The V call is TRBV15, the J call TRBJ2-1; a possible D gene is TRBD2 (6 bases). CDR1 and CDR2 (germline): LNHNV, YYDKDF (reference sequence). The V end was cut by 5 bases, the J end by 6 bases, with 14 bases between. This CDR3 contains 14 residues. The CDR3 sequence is CATSLPLGGNEQFF. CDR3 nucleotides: TGTGCCACCAGCCTACCTCTCGGGGGCAATGAGCAGTTCTTC.

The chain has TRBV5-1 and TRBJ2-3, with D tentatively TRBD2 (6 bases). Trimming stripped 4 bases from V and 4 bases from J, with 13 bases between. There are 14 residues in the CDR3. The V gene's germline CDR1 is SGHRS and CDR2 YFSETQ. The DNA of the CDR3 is TGCGCCAGCAGCCTCGGGAGTGGGGCAGATACGCAGTATTTT. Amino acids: CASSLGSGADTQYF.

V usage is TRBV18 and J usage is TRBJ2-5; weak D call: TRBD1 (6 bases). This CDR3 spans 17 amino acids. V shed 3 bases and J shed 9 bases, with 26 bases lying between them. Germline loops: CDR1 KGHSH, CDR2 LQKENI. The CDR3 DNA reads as TGTGCCAGCTCACCTTCCGGGACAAGCGTGTTGACGGGGCCCCAGTACTTC. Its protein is CASSPSGTSVLTGPQYF.

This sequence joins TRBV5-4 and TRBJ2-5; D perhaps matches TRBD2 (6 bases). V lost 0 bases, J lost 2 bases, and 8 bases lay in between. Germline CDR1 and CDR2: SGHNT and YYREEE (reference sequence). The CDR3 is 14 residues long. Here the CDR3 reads CASSLAAGQETQYF. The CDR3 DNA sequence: TGTGCCAGCAGCTTGGCGGCGGGACAAGAGACCCAGTACTTC. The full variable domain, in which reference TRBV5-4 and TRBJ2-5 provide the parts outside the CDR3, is ETGVTQSPTHLIKTRGQQVTLRCSSQSGHNTVSWYQQALGQGPQFIFQYYREEENGRGNFPPRFSGLQFPNYSSELNVNALELDDSALYLCASSLAAGQETQYFGPGTRLLVL.

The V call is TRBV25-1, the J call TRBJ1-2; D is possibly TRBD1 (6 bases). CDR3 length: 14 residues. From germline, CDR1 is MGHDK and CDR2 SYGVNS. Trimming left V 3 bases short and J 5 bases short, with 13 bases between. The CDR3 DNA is TGTGCCAGCAGTGAGGGACATCGGGGATATGGCTACACCTTC. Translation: CASSEGHRGYGYTF.

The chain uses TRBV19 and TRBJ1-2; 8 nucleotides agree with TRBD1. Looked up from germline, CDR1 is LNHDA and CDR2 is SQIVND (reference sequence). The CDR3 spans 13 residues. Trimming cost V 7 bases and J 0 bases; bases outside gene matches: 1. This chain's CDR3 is CASTGQANYGYTF. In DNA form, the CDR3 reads TGTGCCAGTACGGGACAGGCTAACTATGGCTACACCTTC.

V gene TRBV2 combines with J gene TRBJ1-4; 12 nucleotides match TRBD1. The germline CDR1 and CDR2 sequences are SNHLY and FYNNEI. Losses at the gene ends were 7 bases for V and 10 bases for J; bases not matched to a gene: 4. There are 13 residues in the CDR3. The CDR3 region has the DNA TGTGCCAGCAAAGGGACAGGGGGCGGAAAACTGTTTTTT. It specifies CASKGTGGGKLFF. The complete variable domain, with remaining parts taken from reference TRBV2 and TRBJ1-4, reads EPEVTQTPSHQVTQMGQEVILRCVPISNHLYFYWYRQILGQKVEFLVSFYNNEISEKSEIFDDQFSVERPDGSNFTLKIRSTKLEDSAMYFCASKGTGGGKLFFGSGTQLSVL.

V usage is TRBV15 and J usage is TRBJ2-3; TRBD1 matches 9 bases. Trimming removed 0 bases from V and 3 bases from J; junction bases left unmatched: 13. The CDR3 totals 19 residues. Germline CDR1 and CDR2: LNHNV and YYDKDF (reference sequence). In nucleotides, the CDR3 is TGTGCCACCAGCAGAGAAAATACGGGACAGGGCGAATGGACAGATACGCAGTATTTT. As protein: CATSRENTGQGEWTDTQYF.

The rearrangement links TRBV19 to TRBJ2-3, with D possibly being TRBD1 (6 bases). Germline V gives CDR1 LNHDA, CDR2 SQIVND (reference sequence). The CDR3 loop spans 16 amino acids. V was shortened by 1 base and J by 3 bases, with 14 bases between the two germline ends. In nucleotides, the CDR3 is TGTGCCAGTAGTATAGGGGGACAAGTTGGGACAGATACGCAGTATTTT. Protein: CASSIGGQVGTDTQYF.

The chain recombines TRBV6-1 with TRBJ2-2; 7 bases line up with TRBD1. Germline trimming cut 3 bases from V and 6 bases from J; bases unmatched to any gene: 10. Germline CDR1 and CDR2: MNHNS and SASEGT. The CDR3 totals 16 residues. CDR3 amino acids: CASSDPTGEGAGELFF. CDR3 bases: TGTGCCAGCAGTGATCCTACAGGGGAAGGCGCCGGGGAGCTGTTTTTT.

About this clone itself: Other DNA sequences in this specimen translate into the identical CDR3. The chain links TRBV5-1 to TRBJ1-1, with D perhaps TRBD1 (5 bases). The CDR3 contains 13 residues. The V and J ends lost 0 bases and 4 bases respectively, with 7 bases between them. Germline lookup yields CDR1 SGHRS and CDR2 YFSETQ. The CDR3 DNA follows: TGCGCCAGCAGCTTGGAAGGGGCCACTGAAGCTTTCTTT. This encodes CASSLEGATEAFF.

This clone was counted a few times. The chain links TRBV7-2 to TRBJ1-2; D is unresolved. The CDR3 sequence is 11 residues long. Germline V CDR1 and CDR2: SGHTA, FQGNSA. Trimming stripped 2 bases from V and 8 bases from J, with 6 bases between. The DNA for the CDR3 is TGTGCCAGCAGCTTACTCGTAGGCTACACCTTC. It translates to CASSLLVGYTF. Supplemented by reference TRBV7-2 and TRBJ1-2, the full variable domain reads GAGVSQSPSNKVTEKGKDVELRCDPISGHTALYWYRQSLGQGLEFLIYFQGNSAPDKSGLPSDRFSAERTGGSVSTLTIQRTQQEDSAVYLCASSLLVGYTFGSGTRLTVV.

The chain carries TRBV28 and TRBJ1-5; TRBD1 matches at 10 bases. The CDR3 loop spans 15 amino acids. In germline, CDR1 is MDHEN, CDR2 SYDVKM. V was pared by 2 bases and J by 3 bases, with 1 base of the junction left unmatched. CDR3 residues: CASSLGQGDNQPQHF. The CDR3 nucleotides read TGTGCCAGCAGTTTAGGACAGGGGGACAATCAGCCCCAGCATTTT. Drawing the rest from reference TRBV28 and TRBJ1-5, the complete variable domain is DVKVTQSSRYLVKRTGEKVFLECVQDMDHENMFWYRQDPGLGLRLIYFSYDVKMKEKGDIPEGYSVSREKKERFSLILESASTNQTSMYLCASSLGQGDNQPQHFGDGTRLSIL.

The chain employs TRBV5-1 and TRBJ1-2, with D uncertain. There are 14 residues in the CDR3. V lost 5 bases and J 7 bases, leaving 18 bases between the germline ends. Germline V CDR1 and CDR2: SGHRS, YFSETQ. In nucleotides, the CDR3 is TGCGCCAGCAGTCCCCCCGGGGTAGCACCTGGCTACACCTTC. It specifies CASSPPGVAPGYTF.

The CDR3 region is CASSILPLSSGYGYTF. The CDR3 DNA reads as TGTGCCAGTAGTATCCTCCCCTTATCCAGTGGCTATGGCTACACCTTC. This sequence joins TRBV19 and TRBJ1-2; D is ambiguous. The length of the CDR3 is 16 residues. The ends were cut back, 3 bases at V and 4 bases at J, with 18 bases in the middle. Germline-derived CDR1 and CDR2 are LNHDA and SQIVND (reference sequence).

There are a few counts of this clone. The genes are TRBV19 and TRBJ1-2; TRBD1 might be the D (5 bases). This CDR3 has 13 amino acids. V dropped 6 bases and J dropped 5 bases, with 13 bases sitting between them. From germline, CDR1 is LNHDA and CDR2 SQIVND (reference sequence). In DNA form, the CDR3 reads TGTGCCAGTAGCCCGGGCAGGGAATATGGCTACACCTTC. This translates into CASSPGREYGYTF.

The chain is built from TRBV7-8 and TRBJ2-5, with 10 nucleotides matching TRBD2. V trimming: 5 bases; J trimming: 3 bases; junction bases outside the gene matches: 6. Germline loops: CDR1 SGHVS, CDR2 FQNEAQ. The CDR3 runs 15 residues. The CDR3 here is CASSLGLAVEETQYF. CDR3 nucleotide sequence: TGTGCCAGCAGCCTTGGACTAGCGGTAGAAGAGACCCAGTACTTC.

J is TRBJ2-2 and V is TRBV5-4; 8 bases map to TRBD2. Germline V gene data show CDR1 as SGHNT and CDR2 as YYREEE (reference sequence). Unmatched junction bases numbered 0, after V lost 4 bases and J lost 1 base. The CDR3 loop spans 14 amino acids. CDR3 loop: CASSLAGNTGELFF. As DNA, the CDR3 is TGTGCCAGCAGCCTAGCGGGGAACACCGGGGAGCTGTTTTTT.

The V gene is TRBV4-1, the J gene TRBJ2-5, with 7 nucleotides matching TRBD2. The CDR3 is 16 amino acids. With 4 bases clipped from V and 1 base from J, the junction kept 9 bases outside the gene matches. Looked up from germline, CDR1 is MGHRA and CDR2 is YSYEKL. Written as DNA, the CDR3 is TGCGCCAGCAGCCCTAACTCGGCTAGCGGCCAAGAGACCCAGTACTTC. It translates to CASSPNSASGQETQYF.

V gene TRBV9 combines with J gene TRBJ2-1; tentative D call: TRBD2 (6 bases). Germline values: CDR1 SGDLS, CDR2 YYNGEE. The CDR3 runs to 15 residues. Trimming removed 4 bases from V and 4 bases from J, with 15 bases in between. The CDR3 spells CASSTRDSPYNEQFF. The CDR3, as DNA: TGTGCCAGCAGCACCCGGGACTCGCCATACAATGAGCAGTTCTTC.

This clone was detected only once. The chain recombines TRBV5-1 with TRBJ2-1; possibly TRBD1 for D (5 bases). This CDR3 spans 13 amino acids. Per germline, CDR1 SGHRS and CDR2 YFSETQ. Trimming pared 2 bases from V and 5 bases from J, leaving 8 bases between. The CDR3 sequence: CASSFRQHNEQFF. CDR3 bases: TGCGCCAGCAGCTTCAGACAGCACAATGAGCAGTTCTTC.

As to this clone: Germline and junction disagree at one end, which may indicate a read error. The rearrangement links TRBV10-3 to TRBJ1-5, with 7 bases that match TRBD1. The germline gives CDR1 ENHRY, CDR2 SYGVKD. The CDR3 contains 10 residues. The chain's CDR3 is CAIPGQPQHF. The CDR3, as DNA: TGTGCCATCCCGGGACAGCCACAGCATTTT.

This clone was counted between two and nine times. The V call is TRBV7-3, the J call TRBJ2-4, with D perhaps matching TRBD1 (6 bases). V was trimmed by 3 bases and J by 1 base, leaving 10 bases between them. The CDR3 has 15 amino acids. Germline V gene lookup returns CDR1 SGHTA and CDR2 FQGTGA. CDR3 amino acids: CASSFPGVAKNIQYF. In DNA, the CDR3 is TGTGCCAGCAGCTTTCCAGGGGTTGCCAAAAACATTCAGTACTTC.

In DNA, the CDR3 is TGTGCCAGCAGCGTATTACAGGGGGCTGAAGCTTTCTTT. It yields the protein CASSVLQGAEAFF. The chain is built from TRBV9 and TRBJ1-1; 8 bases fit TRBD1. Trimming took 1 base from V and 6 from J; bases not matched to a gene: 2. Per the germline V gene, CDR1 is SGDLS and CDR2 is YYNGEE. CDR3 length: 13 residues.